These T cell receptor beta chains were read from a single sample in a study of cytomegalovirus exposure and HLA in healthy donors. Only in-frame clones appear in the TCRdb table, and some are missing; sequencing was by immunoSEQ multiplex PCR. Its clone listing holds roughly 51,000 clones. Sequences were obtained from PBMCs. The receptor set was obtained from a male donor in good health and CMV-seropositive. Each CDR3 is given with its conserved first and last residue. A D gene is named only where the DNA matches it firmly.

j_gene | d_gene | v_gene | CDR3aa
TRBJ2-1 | . | TRBV9 | CASSVGGVQEDEQFF
TRBJ1-3 | . | TRBV19 | CARDNRRSSGNTIYF
TRBJ2-1 | . | TRBV7-3 | CASSSSGGNEQFF
TRBJ2-1 | TRBD1 | TRBV19 | CASKGRQGAFEQFF
TRBJ1-2 | TRBD1 | TRBV11-2 | CASSSRTGANYGYTF
TRBJ2-1 | TRBD2 | TRBV19 | CASTVRGAGGPYNEQFF
. | TRBD1 | TRBV19 | CASSPGQGAYEQYF
TRBJ1-5 | TRBD1 | TRBV18 | CASSPPTGGYSNQPQHF
TRBJ1-5 | TRBD1 | TRBV11-1 | CASSTGQGPFRGNQPQHF
TRBJ2-2 | . | TRBV7-9 | CASPPSTGELFF
TRBJ2-1 | . | TRBV12-5 | CASGLEVIGRRDEQFF
TRBJ1-2 | . | TRBV30 | CALGAYNYGYTF
TRBJ2-7 | . | TRBV29-1 | CSVTWDTDYEQYF
TRBJ1-1 | . | TRBV7-9 | CASRAEQGYTEAFF
TRBJ1-6 | . | TRBV5-1 | CASSLEGARSPLHF
TRBJ1-1 | . | TRBV19 | CASSIQGGAEAFF
TRBJ2-5 | . | TRBV6-5 | CASSSTGMQTQYF
TRBJ1-1 | . | TRBV4-1 | CASSQKSVNTEAFF
TRBJ2-7 | . | TRBV27 | CASSLGLGGMEQYF
TRBJ2-2 | . | TRBV6-6 | CASSYGGGPGELFF
TRBJ2-5 | TRBD1 | TRBV6-5 | CASFPGQMGETQYF
TRBJ2-7 | . | TRBV11-2 | CASRDRAYEQYF
TRBJ2-1 | . | TRBV4-1 | CASSRGPGETTAYNEQFF
TRBJ2-7 | TRBD2 | TRBV15 | CATSRAYFSGGIDEQYF
TRBJ2-2 | . | TRBV6-4 | CASRELSNTGELFF
TRBJ2-5 | TRBD2 | TRBV13 | CASSLARGGEETQYF
TRBJ2-1 | TRBD1 | TRBV28 | CASTGGFYNEQFF
TRBJ1-1 | . | TRBV19 | CASTDLTGKITEAFF
TRBJ2-1 | . | TRBV11-2 | CASSLGQYNEQFF
TRBJ2-4 | TRBD2 | TRBV4-1 | CASSPGYQRGGAKNIQYF
TRBJ2-2 | . | TRBV10-3 | CAISVNTGELFF
TRBJ2-6 | TRBD1 | TRBV5-4 | CASSDLEGAASGANVLTF
TRBJ2-7 | . | TRBV28 | CASRLKQGYEQYF
TRBJ1-1 | . | TRBV21-1 | CASSKRGNTEAFF
TRBJ2-3 | . | TRBV7-2 | CASSKLGGTDTQYF
TRBJ1-5 | . | TRBV7-2 | CASSLQGYSNQPQHF
TRBJ2-7 | . | TRBV5-1 | CASSLVGGNSYEQYF
TRBJ2-1 | TRBD1 | TRBV10-3 | CAIRTGTGEYNEQFF
TRBJ2-5 | . | TRBV7-9 | CASSLRTGQADREQYF
TRBJ2-3 | . | TRBV21-1 | CASTLRGAGADTQYF
TRBJ2-7 | . | TRBV4-1 | CASSQDSAELSFYEQYF
TRBJ1-3 | . | TRBV30 | CAWSKTGLWNTIYF
TRBJ1-2 | . | TRBV18 | CASSPFGVRDILNYGYTF
TRBJ1-3 | . | TRBV5-1 | CASSFAGNTIYF
TRBJ2-7 | . | TRBV27 | CASSPSGGYEQYF
TRBJ2-3 | TRBD2 | TRBV27 | CASSTSGGIVTDTQYF
TRBJ2-7 | . | TRBV9 | CASSQSSRIHEQYF
TRBJ2-1 | TRBD2 | TRBV5-6 | CASSLFAAGGYNEQFF
TRBJ2-2 | . | TRBV18 | CASFWTANTGELFF
TRBJ1-2 | . | TRBV5-6 | CASSLANTYPKPRYGYTF
TRBJ2-3 | TRBD2 | TRBV6-6 | CASSYSSAGGTDTQYF
TRBJ2-1 | TRBD2 | TRBV7-3 | CASSFGPSGESYNEQFF